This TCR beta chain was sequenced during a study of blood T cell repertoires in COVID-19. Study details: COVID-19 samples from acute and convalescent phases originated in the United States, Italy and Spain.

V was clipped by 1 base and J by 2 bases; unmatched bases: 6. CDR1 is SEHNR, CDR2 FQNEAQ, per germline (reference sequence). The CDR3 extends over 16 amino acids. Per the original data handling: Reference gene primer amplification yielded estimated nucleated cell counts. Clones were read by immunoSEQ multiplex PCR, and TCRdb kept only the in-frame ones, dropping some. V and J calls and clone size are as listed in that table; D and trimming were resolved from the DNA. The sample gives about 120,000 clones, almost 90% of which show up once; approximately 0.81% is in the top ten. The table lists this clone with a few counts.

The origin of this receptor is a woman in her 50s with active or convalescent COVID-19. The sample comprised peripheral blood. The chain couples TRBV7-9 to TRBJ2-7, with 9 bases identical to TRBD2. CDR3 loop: CASSLVAAGGPYEQYF. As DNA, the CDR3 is TGTGCCAGCAGCTTAGTGGCGGCGGGAGGGCCCTACGAGCAGTACTTC.